In its sample, the clone carrying this TCR beta chain was seen a few times. Its antigen is as yet unknown. The CDR3 runs 17 residues. CDR1 is SGDLS and CDR2 is YYNGEE in the germline V gene. V was clipped by 6 bases and J by 0 bases; unmatched bases: 13. TCR beta CDR3 regions were amplified from RNA transcripts. TCR CDR3 underwent first-round RT-PCR with the HTBI primer set. TCRdb reanalysed the multiplex PCR reads using MiXCR and keeps one entry per CDR3 protein. The sample includes approximately 630,000 distinct CDR3 sequences, around 16% of them seen just once. The data stem from a study of T cells in Graves' hyperthyroidism and ophthalmopathy. Broader study findings: Appearing also in blood were most of the thyroid clonotypes expanded above 0.001.

Recently diagnosed hyperthyroidism of less than 2 months' duration affected patients aged 18 to 65. It was uncontrolled infection, other autoimmune disease, pregnancy or lactation that excluded patients. Diagnostic assessment was based on clinical symptoms, serum thyroxine and TRAb, thyroid ultrasound and orbital computed tomography. The receptor was derived from a woman aged 25 to 39 with Graves' hyperthyroidism. Material for sequencing was blood. The chain uses TRBV9 and TRBJ2-3, with TRBD2 identical over 7 bases. The CDR3 coding sequence is TGTGCCAGCACTCCCCGGGACTACACATCTAGCACAGATACGCAGTATTTT. Translating it yields CASTPRDYTSSTDTQYF.